The 7 T cell receptor beta chains listed next were all sequenced from one sample in a study of Graves' ophthalmopathy and Graves' hyperthyroidism. The TCR beta CDR3 regions underwent amplification from RNA transcripts. Investigators did first-round RT-PCR with HTBI primers, then second-round multiplex PCR. Via MiXCR, TCRdb re-called the multiplex PCR reads, giving one row per CDR3 protein. Of 900,000 to 1,200,000 distinct CDR3 sequences in the sample, roughly 35% are singletons; the top ten hold around 10%. Sequenced sample: peripheral blood or thyroid tissue (not recorded which). The receptors originated from an adult man with Graves' hyperthyroidism.

This clonotype came up many times. V is TRBV29-1 and J is TRBJ2-5, with D perhaps matching TRBD2 (5 bases). With 7 bases removed from V and 2 bases from J, the gap between germline ends came to 11 bases. Germline assignment: CDR1 SQVTM and CDR2 ANQGSEA. This CDR3 region has 12 residues. The CDR3 sequence is CSAEREQETQYF. The CDR3 DNA reads as TGCAGCGCCGAGAGGGAGCAAGAGACCCAGTACTTC.

This clonotype was found many times. The chain couples TRBV12-3 or TRBV12-4 to TRBJ1-1; D gene uncertain. The V gene lost 1 base and the J gene lost 4 bases, with 10 bases spanning the gap. This CDR3 contains 14 residues. CDR3 DNA sequence: TGTGCCAGCAGTTTAGGACGGGAGGTCACTGAAGCTTTCTTT. It encodes CASSLGREVTEAFF.

There are a few counts of this clonotype. The V call is TRBV5-6, the J call TRBJ1-1; D may be TRBD1 (6 bases). The germline V gene has CDR1 SGHDT and CDR2 YYEEEE. Trimming left V 9 bases short and J 0 bases short, with 21 bases between. The CDR3 is 16 amino acids. The chain's CDR3 is CATTMGRGYMNTEAFF. DNA for the CDR3: TGTGCCACCACTATGGGCAGGGGCTACATGAACACTGAAGCTTTCTTT.

This clonotype was observed many times. The rearrangement uses TRBV19 and TRBJ1-5, with D perhaps TRBD1 (5 bases). Trimming left V 4 bases short and J 3 bases short, with 10 bases between. Germline lookup yields CDR1 LNHDA and CDR2 SQIVND (reference sequence). This CDR3 has 14 amino acids. In nucleotides, the CDR3 is TGTGCCAGTAGTAGTCCAGGGTACAATCAGCCCCAGCATTTT. It specifies CASSSPGYNQPQHF.

This clonotype appeared many times. This chain connects TRBV4-3 to TRBJ2-5, with D possibly matching TRBD1 (5 bases). The germline CDR1 and CDR2 sequences are LGHNA and YSLEER. V lost 0 bases and J 4 bases, leaving 9 bases between the germline ends. The CDR3 runs 14 residues. The CDR3 region has the DNA TGCGCCAGCAGCCAAGATTGGCAGGGAGAGACCCAGTACTTC. It is translated as CASSQDWQGETQYF.

This clonotype was observed at least ten times. J is TRBJ1-1 and V is TRBV9; the D is unclear. The CDR3 contains 14 residues. The V end was cut by 0 bases, the J end by 6 bases, with 12 bases between. Germline V CDR1 and CDR2: SGDLS, YYNGEE. The CDR3 loop is CASSVEGGFAEAFF. In nucleotides, the CDR3 is TGTGCCAGCAGCGTAGAAGGAGGGTTTGCTGAAGCTTTCTTT.

The table lists this clonotype with a few counts. A much larger clone sits a single nucleotide away, making a read error possible. The rearrangement joins TRBV12-3 or TRBV12-4 to TRBJ2-5; D possibly corresponds to TRBD1 (5 bases). The CDR3 sequence is 15 residues long. CDR3 loop: CVSSAQAYPDKTQYF. The CDR3 region has the DNA TGTGTCAGCAGTGCACAGGCCTACCCGGATAAGACCCAGTACTTC.